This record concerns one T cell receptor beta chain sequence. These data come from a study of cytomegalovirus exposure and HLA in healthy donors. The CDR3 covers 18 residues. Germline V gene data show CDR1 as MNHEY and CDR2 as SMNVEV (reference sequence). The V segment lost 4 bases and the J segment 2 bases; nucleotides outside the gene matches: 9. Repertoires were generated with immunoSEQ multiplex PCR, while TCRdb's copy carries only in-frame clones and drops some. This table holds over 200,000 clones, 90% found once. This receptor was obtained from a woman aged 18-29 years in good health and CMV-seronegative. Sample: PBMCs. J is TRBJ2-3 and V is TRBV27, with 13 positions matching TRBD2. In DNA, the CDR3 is TGTGCCAGCAGTTCGACTAGCGGGGGGACATCTTACACAGATACGCAGTATTTT. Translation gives CASSSTSGGTSYTDTQYF.